Below are 18 T cell receptor beta chains sequenced from a single sample in a study of blood T cell repertoires in COVID-19. The repertoire was sequenced with immunoSEQ multiplex PCR; TCRdb's copy has only in-frame clones and lacks some. The sample has about 140,000 clones, more than 65% seen once. Sequencing was performed on peripheral blood. The receptor set was obtained from a man between 60 and 70 years old with active or convalescent COVID-19.

In this sample, this clone turned up a few times. The chain joins TRBV9 to TRBJ2-2; D possibly corresponds to TRBD1 (6 bases). The V end was cut by 3 bases, the J end by 3 bases, with 12 bases between. Per germline, CDR1 SGDLS and CDR2 YYNGEE. CDR3 length equals 15 residues. CDR3: CASSADSFYTGELFF. The DNA of the CDR3 is TGTGCCAGCAGCGCGGACAGCTTTTACACCGGGGAGCTGTTTTTT.

J is TRBJ1-2 and V is TRBV6-5, with a possible D match to TRBD1 (5 bases). The CDR3 is made up of 16 amino acids. The V gene's germline CDR1 is MNHEY and CDR2 SVGAGI. Trimming cost V 2 bases and J 4 bases, with 17 bases left between them. CDR3 nucleotide sequence: TGTGCCAGCAGTTACAAAGCCCAGGGAAAAATCTATGGCTACACCTTC. Residues: CASSYKAQGKIYGYTF.

The chain has TRBV5-6 and TRBJ2-7; 10 bases are a match to TRBD2. The J segment lost 3 bases and the V segment lost 3 bases, leaving 9 bases of the junction unmatched. The germline gives CDR1 SGHDT, CDR2 YYEEEE. The CDR3 totals 16 residues. The CDR3 is CASSWGAGTSVYEQYV. The CDR3, as DNA: TGTGCCAGCAGCTGGGGGGCCGGGACTAGCGTCTACGAGCAGTACGTC.

This sequence joins TRBV30 and TRBJ1-6; 9 bases line up with TRBD1. The CDR3 consists of 12 residues. J lost 10 bases, V lost 5 bases, and 3 bases had no gene match. Germline V gene lookup returns CDR1 GTSNPN and CDR2 SVGIG (reference sequence). CDR3 loop: CAWGTGQSPLHF. Here the CDR3 DNA reads TGTGCCTGGGGGACAGGGCAGTCACCCCTCCACTTT.

The chain joins TRBV12-3 or TRBV12-4 to TRBJ1-2, with a tentative D call TRBD1 (5 bases). Trimming stripped 5 bases from V and 8 bases from J, with 15 bases between. The CDR3 contains 13 residues. CDR3 amino acids: CASSPTGAVGYTF. The CDR3 nucleotides read TGTGCCAGCAGTCCGACTGGGGCGGTAGGCTACACCTTC.

V and J are TRBV15 and TRBJ2-5, with a weak D call TRBD2 (5 bases). The V end lost 5 bases, the J end lost 3 bases, and 16 bases lay between the germline ends. Germline V gene data show CDR1 as LNHNV and CDR2 as YYDKDF (reference sequence). The CDR3 covers 15 residues. Here the CDR3 reads CATSALRDGEETQYF. The CDR3 region has the DNA TGTGCCACCAGCGCCCTGAGGGATGGGGAAGAGACCCAGTACTTC.

CDR3 protein: CATGEGAFDGYTF. In DNA, the CDR3 is TGTGCTACAGGCGAGGGGGCGTTTGATGGCTACACCTTC. The V call is TRBV19, the J call TRBJ1-2, with TRBD1 matching over 7 bases. Germline loops: CDR1 LNHDA, CDR2 SQIVND (reference sequence). This CDR3 is built from 13 residues.

The V and J genes are TRBV6-2 or TRBV6-3 and TRBJ2-5, with 12 positions matching TRBD2. Germline trimming cut 6 bases from V and 7 bases from J; bases unmatched to any gene: 9. CDR1 and CDR2 (germline): MNHEY, SVGEGT. This CDR3 has 15 residues. CDR3 residues: CASSAGLAGRGTQYF. CDR3 sequence (DNA): TGTGCCAGCAGCGCTGGACTAGCGGGACGGGGGACCCAGTACTTC.

The chain uses TRBV7-2 and TRBJ1-3; unclear D gene. Germline values: CDR1 SGHTA, CDR2 FQGNSA. V was shortened by 4 bases and J by 0 bases, with 10 bases between the two germline ends. The CDR3 contains 15 residues. CDR3 protein: CASSSQSNSGNTIYF. CDR3 sequence (DNA): TGTGCCAGCAGCTCTCAATCTAACTCTGGAAACACCATATATTTT.

The chain links TRBV11-2 to TRBJ2-1; D not certain. CDR1 and CDR2 from the germline V gene are SGHAT and FQNNGV. The CDR3 totals 14 residues. Trimming took 0 bases from V and 5 from J, leaving 8 bases between them. The CDR3 spells CASSLDRRDNEQFF. The CDR3 coding sequence is TGTGCCAGCAGCTTAGATCGTCGTGACAATGAGCAGTTCTTC.

The chain is built from TRBV27 and TRBJ2-6; possibly TRBD1 for D (5 bases). Trimming shortened V by 3 bases and J by 1 base, and 13 bases separated the two germline ends. CDR3 length equals 17 residues. Germline CDR1 reads MNHEY; CDR2 reads SMNVEV (reference sequence). The CDR3 here is CASSFLGQGSGANVLTF. In DNA form, the CDR3 reads TGTGCCAGCAGTTTTCTGGGTCAGGGATCTGGGGCCAACGTCCTGACTTTC.

The chain joins TRBV6-5 to TRBJ1-6; TRBD1 aligns across 10 bases. The CDR3 sequence is 14 residues long. In germline, CDR1 is MNHEY, CDR2 SVGAGI. The ends lost 8 bases at V and 18 bases at J; junction bases unmatched: 16. The CDR3 sequence is CASSMTGGPVLTHF. CDR3 bases: TGTGCCAGCTCGATGACAGGGGGCCCGGTTCTTACCCACTTT.

The chain carries TRBV19 and TRBJ1-5; 7 bases match TRBD1. V was pared by 8 bases and J by 6 bases, with 7 bases of the junction left unmatched. Germline-derived CDR1 and CDR2 are LNHDA and SQIVND (reference sequence). The CDR3 totals 13 residues. CDR3 nucleotides: TGTGCCAGTCACGACAGGGTGACTCAGCCCCAGCATTTT. Residues: CASHDRVTQPQHF.

The chain carries TRBV3-1 (or the pseudogene TRBV3-2) and TRBJ1-1; tentatively, D is TRBD1 (5 bases). Looked up from germline, CDR1 is LGHDT and CDR2 is YNNKEL (reference sequence). The CDR3 contains 15 residues. V lost 8 bases and J 1 base, leaving 17 bases between the germline ends. The CDR3 loop reads CASGVEGPSNTEAFF. DNA for the CDR3: TGTGCCAGCGGGGTGGAGGGGCCCTCGAACACTGAAGCTTTCTTT.

The count of this clone is one. The chain uses TRBV15 and TRBJ2-7, with D perhaps TRBD2 (5 bases). Germline CDR1 is LNHNV and CDR2 is YYDKDF (reference sequence). V lost 3 bases to trimming and J lost 6 bases, with 9 bases between them. The CDR3 totals 12 residues. The CDR3 DNA follows: TGTGCCACCAGCAGGGAACTAGGCGAGCAGTACTTC. This translates into CATSRELGEQYF.

The rearrangement joins TRBV2 to TRBJ2-2; D is perhaps TRBD1 (7 bases). V shed 5 bases and J shed 1 base, with 20 bases lying between them. Germline lookup yields CDR1 SNHLY and CDR2 FYNNEI. The CDR3 runs 18 residues. CDR3 in amino acids: CASSRRTGGGMNTGELFF. CDR3 bases: TGTGCCAGCAGTAGAAGGACAGGAGGAGGGATGAACACCGGGGAGCTGTTTTTT.

CDR3 sequence (DNA): TGCAGTGCTAGTTGGCGGGGGGGCTACAATGAGCAGTTCTTC. Translating it yields CSASWRGGYNEQFF. The rearrangement links TRBV20-1 to TRBJ2-1; 9 bases line up with TRBD2. J was trimmed by 3 bases and V by 3 bases; bases with no gene match: 3. CDR1 is DFQATT and CDR2 is SNEGSKA in the germline V gene (reference sequence). This CDR3 has 14 amino acids.

V and J are TRBV12-3 or TRBV12-4 and TRBJ1-6, with TRBD1 matching over 8 bases. The CDR3 extends over 12 amino acids. V dropped 5 bases and J dropped 9; count of bases not matched to a gene: 0. The CDR3 spells CASSQGASPLHF. CDR3 nucleotide sequence: TGTGCCAGCAGTCAGGGGGCTTCACCCCTCCACTTT.